One and the same sample provided the 30 T cell receptor beta chains below, sequenced in a study of blood T cell repertoires in COVID-19. Assay: immunoSEQ multiplex PCR; the TCRdb copy retains only in-frame clones and omits some. The profile shows hundreds of thousands of clones, just under 85% of them singletons. Sequenced input: peripheral blood. All receptors derive from a woman older than 75 with acute or convalescent COVID-19.

For the CDR3, the DNA is TGTGCCAGCAGTCAAAGCGGGACCTTAGATACGCAGTATTTT. Protein: CASSQSGTLDTQYF. The rearrangement links TRBV28 to TRBJ2-3; 7 bases match TRBD2. Losses at the gene ends were 5 bases for V and 5 bases for J; bases not matched to a gene: 7. This CDR3 is 14 amino acids long. Germline values: CDR1 MDHEN, CDR2 SYDVKM.

This clone was seen a handful of times. The chain joins TRBV5-4 to TRBJ1-4; maybe TRBD1 (6 bases). The germline gives CDR1 SGHNT, CDR2 YYREEE (reference sequence). Trimming cost V 0 bases and J 7 bases, with 13 bases left between them. CDR3 length: 15 amino acids. CDR3: CASSLGGRGGEKLFF. The CDR3 nucleotides read TGTGCCAGCAGCTTGGGGGGCCGAGGGGGTGAAAAACTGTTTTTT. Variable domain in full (rest from reference TRBV5-4 and TRBJ1-4): ETGVTQSPTHLIKTRGQQVTLRCSSQSGHNTVSWYQQALGQGPQFIFQYYREEENGRGNFPPRFSGLQFPNYSSELNVNALELDDSALYLCASSLGGRGGEKLFFGSGTQLSVL.

The chain links TRBV5-4 to TRBJ2-3, with 7 bases aligning to TRBD1. This CDR3 is 13 amino acids long. After removal of 4 bases from V and 4 bases from J, the junction contained 3 bases not matched to a gene. Germline values: CDR1 SGHNT, CDR2 YYREEE (reference sequence). CDR3 in DNA: TGTGCCAGCAGCGTGCAGGGGGCAGATACGCAGTATTTT. Its protein is CASSVQGADTQYF. The full variable domain, rest sourced from reference TRBV5-4 and TRBJ2-3, is ETGVTQSPTHLIKTRGQQVTLRCSSQSGHNTVSWYQQALGQGPQFIFQYYREEENGRGNFPPRFSGLQFPNYSSELNVNALELDDSALYLCASSVQGADTQYFGPGTRLTVL.

The chain joins TRBV11-3 to TRBJ1-1; TRBD1 aligns across 7 bases. The CDR3 consists of 13 residues. CDR1 and CDR2 from the germline V gene are SGHNT and YENEEA. V lost 5 bases, J lost 7 bases, and 7 bases stayed unmatched. The CDR3 bases are TGTGCCAGCAGCGTAGGGACAGCCAATGAAGCTTTCTTT. This encodes CASSVGTANEAFF.

J is TRBJ1-5 and V is TRBV21-1; TRBD1 reflects the table's D call only, with no check against the DNA. TRBV21-1 has pseudogene status. The CDR3 is 17 residues long. The CDR3 here is CASSKRALGDSYQPQHF. In nucleotides, the CDR3 is TGTGCCAGCAGCAAACGGGCCCTCGGGGACAGTTATCAGCCCCAGCATTTT.

V gene TRBV28 combines with J gene TRBJ1-5; TRBD1 agrees at 7 bases. Germline lookup yields CDR1 MDHEN and CDR2 SYDVKM. V was pared by 8 bases and J by 6 bases, with 7 bases of the junction left unmatched. This CDR3 is built from 13 residues. CDR3 sequence reads: CASGTGEAQPQHF. CDR3 bases: TGTGCCAGCGGTACAGGGGAGGCTCAGCCCCAGCATTTT.

This clone was counted only a few times. The DNA for the CDR3 is TGTGCCAGCTCACCTCGCCCCGACAGGGTGAACACTGAAGCTTTCTTT. This codes for CASSPRPDRVNTEAFF. The gene calls are TRBV18 and TRBJ1-1, with TRBD1 identical over 7 bases. Trimming at V came to 3 bases and at J to 0 bases, leaving 7 bases not matched to a gene. The CDR3 sequence is 16 residues long. Germline values: CDR1 KGHSH, CDR2 LQKENI.

This clone has a single count. The rearrangement links TRBV12-5 to TRBJ1-2; D call uncertain. Trimming cost V 3 bases and J 5 bases, with 7 bases left between them. CDR3 length equals 12 residues. Germline V CDR1 and CDR2: LGHNT, FRNRAP. In DNA, the CDR3 is TGTGCTAGTGGTTTCGGGAGATATGGCTACACCTTC. This codes for CASGFGRYGYTF.

This clone came up once. This sequence joins TRBV11-2 and TRBJ2-3, with 8 positions matching TRBD2. J was trimmed by 6 bases and V by 3 bases; bases with no gene match: 5. This CDR3 region has 14 residues. Germline V lookup: CDR1 SGHAT, CDR2 FQNNGV. CDR3 sequence (DNA): TGTGCCAGCAGCTTGTTAGCGGGGTGGGATACGCAGTATTTT. Protein sequence: CASSLLAGWDTQYF.

CDR3 sequence: CASSLFATEMNTEAFF. In nucleotides, the CDR3 is TGTGCCAGCTCCCTCTTCGCAACAGAGATGAACACTGAAGCTTTCTTT. The V call is TRBV18, the J call TRBJ1-1; D gene unclear. Per the germline V gene, CDR1 is KGHSH and CDR2 is LQKENI. The CDR3 runs 16 residues. Trimming shortened V by 6 bases and J by 0 bases, and 17 bases separated the two germline ends.

Only a few counts were recorded for this clone. The V call is TRBV5-5, the J call TRBJ1-5; no reliable D call. Germline CDR1 is SGHKS and CDR2 is YYEKEE (reference sequence). Trimming took 4 bases from V and 2 from J, leaving 7 bases between them. This CDR3 contains 13 residues. The CDR3 reads CASSARGNQPQHF. CDR3 coding DNA: TGTGCCAGCAGCGCCCGGGGCAATCAGCCCCAGCATTTT.

This chain connects TRBV15 to TRBJ1-1; D is unclear. Germline V gene lookup returns CDR1 LNHNV and CDR2 YYDKDF (reference sequence). The V end was cut by 5 bases, the J end by 1 base, with 17 bases between. CDR3 length: 16 residues. CDR3 loop: CATSSTSGVRNTEAFF. For the CDR3, the DNA is TGTGCCACCAGCTCTACGAGCGGGGTCAGGAACACTGAAGCTTTCTTT.

The chain links TRBV27 to TRBJ2-2, with TRBD2 matching 10 bases. V shed 2 bases and J 4 bases; nucleotides not matched to a gene: 1. The CDR3 sequence is 15 residues long. In germline, CDR1 is MNHEY, CDR2 SMNVEV (reference sequence). The CDR3: CASSLIAGGTGELFF. In DNA form, the CDR3 reads TGTGCCAGCAGTTTAATAGCGGGAGGCACCGGGGAGCTGTTTTTT.

This chain connects TRBV6-2 or TRBV6-3 to TRBJ2-7, with 8 bases that match TRBD1. V gave up 4 bases and J gave up 4 bases; unmatched junction bases: 6. The germline V gene encodes CDR1 MNHEY and CDR2 SVGEGT. The CDR3 totals 14 residues. CDR3 in DNA: TGTGCCAGCAGTTTGGGACAGGATCCTTACGAGCAGTACTTC. The encoded protein is CASSLGQDPYEQYF.

V is TRBV5-5 and J is TRBJ1-6, with D possibly being TRBD1 (5 bases). With 0 bases removed from V and 9 bases from J, the gap between germline ends came to 13 bases. This CDR3 is built from 15 residues. The germline V gene has CDR1 SGHKS and CDR2 YYEKEE (reference sequence). The CDR3 nucleotides read TGTGCCAGCAGCTTGGAATCAGGGAGGACTTCACCCCTCCACTTT. Amino acid sequence: CASSLESGRTSPLHF.

V gene TRBV19 combines with J gene TRBJ1-2, with 8 bases that match TRBD1. Germline trimming cut 2 bases from V and 5 bases from J; bases unmatched to any gene: 7. CDR1 LNHDA and CDR2 SQIVND come from the germline V gene (reference sequence). The CDR3 has 15 amino acids. The DNA of the CDR3 is TGTGCCAGTAGTATACTCGGACAGGGTGGGTATGGCTACACCTTC. Translating gives CASSILGQGGYGYTF.

The V and J genes are TRBV29-1 and TRBJ1-4; TRBD1 is a possible D gene (6 bases). Germline-derived CDR1 and CDR2 are SQVTM and ANQGSEA. The V and J ends lost 7 bases and 6 bases respectively, with 12 bases between them. The CDR3 consists of 12 residues. The CDR3 here is CSAGTPDEKLFF. CDR3 sequence (DNA): TGCAGCGCTGGGACACCCGATGAAAAACTGTTTTTT.

This clone was observed once. The J gene is TRBJ1-6, the V gene TRBV5-4; possible D gene TRBD1, 6 bases. There are 14 residues in the CDR3. Per germline, CDR1 SGHNT and CDR2 YYREEE (reference sequence). V was clipped by 2 bases and J by 7 bases, with 10 bases between them. CDR3 nucleotide sequence: TGTGCCAGCAGCTTACACAGGGAAAATTCACCCCTCCACTTT. Translation gives CASSLHRENSPLHF.

This clone was seen a few times. The chain is built from TRBV7-3 and TRBJ2-2; D perhaps matches TRBD2 (5 bases). The V end was cut by 0 bases, the J end by 2 bases, with 13 bases between. Per the germline V gene, CDR1 is SGHTA and CDR2 is FQGTGA. The CDR3 is made up of 17 amino acids. As DNA, the CDR3 is TGTGCCAGCAGCTTAACCCCAGCGGAGACAAACACCGGGGAGCTGTTTTTT. Encoded protein: CASSLTPAETNTGELFF.

The chain is built from TRBV7-6 and TRBJ2-5, with 10 bases aligning to TRBD1. Per germline, CDR1 SGHVS and CDR2 FNYEAQ. The V segment lost 5 bases and the J segment 5 bases; nucleotides outside the gene matches: 11. The CDR3 loop spans 16 amino acids. CDR3 nucleotides: TGTGCCAGCAGCGAGGACAGGGGGAGATCCCGTGAGACCCAGTACTTC. Protein sequence: CASSEDRGRSRETQYF.

As DNA, the CDR3 is TGTGCCAGCAGCCAAGATTGGACAGGGTATGGCTACACCTTC. It specifies CASSQDWTGYGYTF. V and J are TRBV3-1 (or the pseudogene TRBV3-2) and TRBJ1-2; 8 bases line up with TRBD1. This CDR3 spans 14 amino acids. With V trimmed by 0 bases and J by 5 bases, 2 bases remained unmatched. CDR1 is LGHDT and CDR2 is YNNKEL in the germline V gene (reference sequence).

V gene TRBV5-1 combines with J gene TRBJ1-1; tentatively, D is TRBD1 (5 bases). The CDR3 is made up of 14 amino acids. CDR1 is SGHRS, CDR2 YFSETQ, per germline. The ends were cut back, 2 bases at V and 1 base at J, with 9 bases in the middle. CDR3 coding DNA: TGCGCCAGCAGCTTCCAGGGCCCGAACACTGAAGCTTTCTTT. Amino acids: CASSFQGPNTEAFF.

The CDR3 region is CASSGTGLTEAFF. For the CDR3, the DNA is TGTGCCAGTAGTGGAACAGGGTTGACTGAAGCTTTCTTT. The chain combines TRBV19 with TRBJ1-1, with D possibly matching TRBD1 (6 bases). The CDR3 has 13 residues. From germline, CDR1 is LNHDA and CDR2 SQIVND (reference sequence). V shed 5 bases and J shed 5 bases, with 12 bases lying between them.

The chain links TRBV7-8 to TRBJ2-3; 15 nucleotides agree with TRBD2. Losses at the gene ends were 5 bases for V and 0 bases for J; bases not matched to a gene: 6. CDR1 is SGHVS, CDR2 FQNEAQ, per germline. This CDR3 is 18 amino acids long. The CDR3 coding sequence is TGTGCCAGCAGCCGGACTAGCGGGGGGGGGCCCAGCACAGATACGCAGTATTTT. It specifies CASSRTSGGGPSTDTQYF.

The chain joins TRBV9 to TRBJ2-2; 11 nucleotides line up with TRBD2. The CDR3 consists of 18 residues. With V trimmed by 0 bases and J by 4 bases, 8 bases remained unmatched. The germline CDR1 and CDR2 sequences are SGDLS and YYNGEE. The CDR3 loop reads CASSVALIAGGRTGELFF. In DNA form, the CDR3 reads TGTGCCAGCAGCGTAGCTCTAATAGCGGGGGGGCGCACCGGGGAGCTGTTTTTT.

The chain uses TRBV18 and TRBJ1-5; 10 nucleotides match TRBD1. The CDR3 is 17 residues long. Trimming at V came to 3 bases and at J to 2 bases, leaving 7 bases not matched to a gene. In germline, CDR1 is KGHSH, CDR2 LQKENI. The CDR3 DNA reads as TGTGCCAGCTCACCGGCGACAGGGGGCGGTGGCAATCAGCCCCAGCATTTT. Protein: CASSPATGGGGNQPQHF.

The chain employs TRBV19 and TRBJ2-2; TRBD1 matches at 7 bases. Unmatched junction bases numbered 7, after V lost 5 bases and J lost 4 bases. The CDR3 totals 15 residues. CDR1 is LNHDA and CDR2 is SQIVND in the germline V gene (reference sequence). The CDR3 DNA is TGTGCCAGTAGTCTAAGGGACAGTCCCACCGGGGAGCTGTTTTTT. It yields the protein CASSLRDSPTGELFF.

The chain links TRBV5-4 to TRBJ2-7, with 8 bases matching TRBD2. The V gene's germline CDR1 is SGHNT and CDR2 YYREEE (reference sequence). The CDR3 is made up of 14 amino acids. V shed 5 bases and J 2 bases; nucleotides not matched to a gene: 6. The CDR3 sequence: CASSPSGSPYEQYF. DNA for the CDR3: TGTGCCAGCAGTCCGAGCGGGAGCCCCTACGAGCAGTACTTC.

The CDR3 DNA follows: TGTGCCACCAGTGGGACAAAAAGTCGAGATGAGCAGTTCTTC. Translated, it gives CATSGTKSRDEQFF. The genes are TRBV24-1 and TRBJ2-1; TRBD1 might be the D (5 bases). V was pared by 5 bases and J by 8 bases, with 15 bases between. The germline CDR1 and CDR2 sequences are KGHDR and SFDVKD. CDR3 length: 14 residues.

The chain couples TRBV19 to TRBJ2-1; perhaps TRBD1 as D (6 bases). Trimming cost V 7 bases and J 0 bases, with 16 bases left between them. Germline V gives CDR1 LNHDA, CDR2 SQIVND (reference sequence). The CDR3 length is 16 residues. CDR3 bases: TGTGCCAGTACCTCAATGAGGGGGAGCTCCTACAATGAGCAGTTCTTC. It yields the protein CASTSMRGSSYNEQFF.